The rows below give T cell receptor beta chains drawn from one sample of a study of control samples from healthy donors and cancer patients. Repertoires were generated with immunoSEQ multiplex PCR, while TCRdb's copy carries only in-frame clones and drops some. Seen here are 75,000 to 95,000 clones, 85% to 95% observed once, and the top ten hold roughly 1.5%. The sample was blood. The receptors derive from a woman between 25 and 40 years old in good health. CDR3s include the opening cysteine and the closing phenylalanine or tryptophan. Fields, in order: D gene, clone size, V gene, J gene, CDR3 DNA, CDR3 protein. D genes are given only for firm matches. A clone size is listed for some rows: how often the clone was seen (once, few, many), or a class if it is expanded.

>.|.|TRBV2|TRBJ2-6
TGTGCCAGCAGAGAACGGACCCAGTATTCTTCTGGGGCCAACGTCCTGACTTTC
CASRERTQYSSGANVLTF
>.|.|TRBV24-1|TRBJ2-7
TGTGCCACCAGTGGGGGATCCTACGAGCAGTACTTC
CATSGGSYEQYF
>TRBD1|.|TRBV5-1|TRBJ1-1
TGCGCCAGCAGCTCGGACAGGGTCAACACTGAAGCTTTCTTT
CASSSDRVNTEAFF
>.|.|TRBV2|TRBJ1-2
TGTGCCAGCAGTACCCAGGAGCCAGCTGCTGGAGGCTACACCTTC
CASSTQEPAAGGYTF
>TRBD2|.|TRBV11-3|TRBJ2-1
TGTGCCAGCAGCTTTGGACTAGCGGGAGTCTTTCGGGAGCAGTTCTTC
CASSFGLAGVFREQFF
>.|.|TRBV5-1|TRBJ2-3
TGCGCCAGCAGCTTGGACAGAAACACAGATACGCAGTATTTT
CASSLDRNTDTQYF
>.|.|TRBV5-6|TRBJ1-2
TGTGCCAGCAGCCTTTTGGGCAGGAACTATGGCTACACCTTC
CASSLLGRNYGYTF
>TRBD2|.|TRBV4-1|TRBJ2-1
TGCGCCAGCAGCCAAGTTTCTAGCGGGAACAATGAGCAGTTCTTC
CASSQVSSGNNEQFF
>.|.|TRBV7-2|TRBJ2-7
TGTGCCAGCAGAGGCGGCGGCGGGCCTCCCTACGAGCAGTACTTC
CASRGGGGPPYEQYF
>TRBD1|.|TRBV10-2|TRBJ2-2
TGCGCCAGCAGTGGGACAGGGGGTAACACCGGGGAGCTGTTTTTT
CASSGTGGNTGELFF
>.|.|TRBV28|TRBJ1-4
TGTGCCAGCAGTTGGGGTGGGGAAAAACTGTTTTTT
CASSWGGEKLFF
>TRBD2|.|TRBV24-1|TRBJ2-1
TGTGCCACCAGTGACCAAGCGGGAGGCTCCTACAATGAGCAGTTCTTC
CATSDQAGGSYNEQFF
>.|once|TRBV18|TRBJ1-1
TGTGCCAGCTCACCCCCCCCTTCAGGGAACACTGAAGCTTTCTTT
CASSPPPSGNTEAFF
>.|.|TRBV4-1|TRBJ2-2
TGCGCCAGCAGCGCGGGGGCCTCGGGCACCGGGGAGCTGTTTTTT
CASSAGASGTGELFF
>.|.|TRBV5-1|TRBJ2-3
TGCGCCAGCAGCTTGGAAACGGTCACAGATACGCAGTATTTT
CASSLETVTDTQYF
>.|.|TRBV6-5|TRBJ1-2
TGTGCCAGCAGTCGCGTCCTATTCGGGGGCTACACCTTC
CASSRVLFGGYTF
>.|.|TRBV5-1|TRBJ2-7
TGCGCCAGCAGCTTGGGGCAGGGGAAGGAGCAGTACTTC
CASSLGQGKEQYF
>.|.|TRBV4-1|TRBJ1-3
TGCGCCAGCAGCCAAGATGGCAGGGGCTCTGGAAACACCATATATTTT
CASSQDGRGSGNTIYF